The source of this T cell receptor beta chain is a study of blood T cell repertoires in COVID-19. The CDR3 loop spans 14 amino acids. Germline CDR1 SNHLY, CDR2 FYNNEI. The J segment lost 10 bases and the V segment lost 8 bases, leaving 10 bases of the junction unmatched. Sequenced by immunoSEQ multiplex PCR; TCRdb stores in-frame clones only, minus some. Among fewer than 500,000 clones listed, around 87% were seen once. J is TRBJ2-1 and V is TRBV2; 11 positions match TRBD2. Sequenced sample: PBMCs or T cells enriched from blood (not recorded which). The sequence was collected from a man younger than 40 who had recovered from COVID-19. The CDR3 nucleotides are TGTGCCAGCCAGGGGCTAGCGGGGGGACGGGAGCAGTTCTTC. It specifies CASQGLAGGREQFF.